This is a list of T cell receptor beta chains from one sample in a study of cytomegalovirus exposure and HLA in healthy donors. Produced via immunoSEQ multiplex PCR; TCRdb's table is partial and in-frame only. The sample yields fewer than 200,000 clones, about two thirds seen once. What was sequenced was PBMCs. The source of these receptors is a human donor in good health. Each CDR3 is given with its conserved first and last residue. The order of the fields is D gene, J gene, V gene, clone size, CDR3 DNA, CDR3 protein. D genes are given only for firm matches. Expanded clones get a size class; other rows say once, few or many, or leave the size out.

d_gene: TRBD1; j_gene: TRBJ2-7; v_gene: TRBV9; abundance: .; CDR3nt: TGTGCCAGCAGCGTAGCCGAGCAGGGGGCATTTTACGAGCAGTACTTC; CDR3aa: CASSVAEQGAFYEQYF
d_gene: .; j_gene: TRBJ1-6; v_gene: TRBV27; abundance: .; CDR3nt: TGTGCCAGCAGTTTATCCGGGTTCGGTTCACCCCTCCACTTT; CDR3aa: CASSLSGFGSPLHF
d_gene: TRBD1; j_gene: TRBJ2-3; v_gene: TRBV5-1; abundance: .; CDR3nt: TGCGCCAGCAGCTTCGCTATTCCGGGACAGGGGGAAGATACGCAGTATTTT; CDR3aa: CASSFAIPGQGEDTQYF
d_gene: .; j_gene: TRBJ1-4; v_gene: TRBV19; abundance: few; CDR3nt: TGTGCCAGTAGTATAGTCTACAGCCTTAATGAAAAACTGTTTTTT; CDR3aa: CASSIVYSLNEKLFF
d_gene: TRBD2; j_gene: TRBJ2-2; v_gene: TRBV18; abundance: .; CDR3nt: TGTGCCAGCCCTCCTAGCGGGGTAAACACCGGGGAGCTGTTTTTT; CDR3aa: CASPPSGVNTGELFF
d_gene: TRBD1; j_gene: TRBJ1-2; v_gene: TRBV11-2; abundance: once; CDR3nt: TGTGCCAGCAGCTTAGGAAGAGGCAGGGGGCCTCTTAGAAGTGGCTACACCTTC; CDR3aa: CASSLGRGRGPLRSGYTF
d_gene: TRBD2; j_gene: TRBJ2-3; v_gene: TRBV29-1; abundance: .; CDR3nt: TGCAGCGTTGAGTTGTCCAGGGAGGGTTTCACAGATACGCAGTATTTT; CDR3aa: CSVELSREGFTDTQYF
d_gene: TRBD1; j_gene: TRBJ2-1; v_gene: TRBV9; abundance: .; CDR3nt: TGTGCCAGCAGCGACGCCGGGACAGCTTACAATGAGCAGTTCTTC; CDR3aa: CASSDAGTAYNEQFF
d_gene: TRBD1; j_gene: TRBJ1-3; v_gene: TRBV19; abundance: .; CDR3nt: TGTGCCAGTAGTATGGGGACAGCAGGAAACACCATATATTTT; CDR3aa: CASSMGTAGNTIYF
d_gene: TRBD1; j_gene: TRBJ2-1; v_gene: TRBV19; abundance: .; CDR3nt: TGTGCCAGTAGTTTTTCAGGGACAGGGGTTCGAAATGAGCAGTTCTTC; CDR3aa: CASSFSGTGVRNEQFF
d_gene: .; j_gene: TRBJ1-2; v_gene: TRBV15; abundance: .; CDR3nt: TGTGCCACCAGCAGAGATCGGGGGTCTTCCAACTATGGCTACACCTTC; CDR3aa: CATSRDRGSSNYGYTF
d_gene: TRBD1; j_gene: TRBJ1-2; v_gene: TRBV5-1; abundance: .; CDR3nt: TGCGCCAGCAGCTTAACAGGGGACTATGGCTACACCTTC; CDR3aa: CASSLTGDYGYTF
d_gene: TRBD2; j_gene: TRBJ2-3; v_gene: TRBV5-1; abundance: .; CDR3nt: TGCGCCAGCAGCCCCGGGACTAGCGGACCCACAGATACGCAGTATTTT; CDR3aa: CASSPGTSGPTDTQYF
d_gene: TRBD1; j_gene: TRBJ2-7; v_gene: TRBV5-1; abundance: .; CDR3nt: TGCGCCAGCAGCTTAGGAGGGGACAGGGGCTCCTACGAGCAGTACTTC; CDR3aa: CASSLGGDRGSYEQYF
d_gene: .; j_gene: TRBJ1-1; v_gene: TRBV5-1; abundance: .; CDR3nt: TGCGCCAGCAGACCGACAGGGAACACTGAAGCTTTCTTT; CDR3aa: CASRPTGNTEAFF
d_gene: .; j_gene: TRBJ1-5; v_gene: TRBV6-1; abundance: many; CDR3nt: TGTGCCAGCAGTGAAATCACGGGGGGCAATCAGCCCCAGCATTTT; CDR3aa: CASSEITGGNQPQHF
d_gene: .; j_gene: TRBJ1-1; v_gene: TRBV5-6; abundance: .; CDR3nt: TGTGCCAGCAGCTTGGTTGACAGCAAGAACACTGAAGCTTTCTTT; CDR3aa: CASSLVDSKNTEAFF
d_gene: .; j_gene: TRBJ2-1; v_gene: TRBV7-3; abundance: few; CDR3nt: TGTGCCAGCAGCCCCTGGGGCGGAGAGCAGTTCTTC; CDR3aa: CASSPWGGEQFF
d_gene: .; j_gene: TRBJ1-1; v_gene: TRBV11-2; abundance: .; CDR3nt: TGTGCCAGCAGCTTTGCAGTTAAGAACACTGAAGCTTTCTTT; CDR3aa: CASSFAVKNTEAFF
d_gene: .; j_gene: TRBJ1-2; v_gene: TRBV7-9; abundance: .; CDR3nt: TGTGCCAGCAGCTTAGATCCCCAACTTGGCTACACCTTC; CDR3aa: CASSLDPQLGYTF
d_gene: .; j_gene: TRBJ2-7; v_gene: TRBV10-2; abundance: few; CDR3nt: TGCGCCAGCAGTGAGTCCCGAAGAGGGTCCGTGGGCTACGAGCAGTACTTC; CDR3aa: CASSESRRGSVGYEQYF
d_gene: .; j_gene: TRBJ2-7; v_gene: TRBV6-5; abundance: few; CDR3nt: TGTGCCAGCAGTGAGTTCTCAGCCGGGTACGAGCAGTACTTC; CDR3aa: CASSEFSAGYEQYF
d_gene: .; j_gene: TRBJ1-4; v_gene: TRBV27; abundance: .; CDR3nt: TGTGCCAGCAGTTTAGGTCGGCAGGGTGGGGAAAAACTGTTTTTT; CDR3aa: CASSLGRQGGEKLFF
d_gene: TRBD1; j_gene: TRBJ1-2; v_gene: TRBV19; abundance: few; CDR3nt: TGTGCCAGTAGTGATCGGGACAGGGGTGGCTACACCTTC; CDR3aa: CASSDRDRGGYTF
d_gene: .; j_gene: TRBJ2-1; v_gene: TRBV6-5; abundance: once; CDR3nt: TGTGCCAGCAGTTACAATCGCCAGGGTGGCCGGGATGAGCAGTTCTTC; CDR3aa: CASSYNRQGGRDEQFF
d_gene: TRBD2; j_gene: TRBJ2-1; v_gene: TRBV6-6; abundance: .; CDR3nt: TGTGCCAGCAGTCAGACTAGCAGGGAGCAGTTCTTC; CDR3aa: CASSQTSREQFF
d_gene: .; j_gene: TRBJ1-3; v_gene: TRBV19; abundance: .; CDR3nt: TGTGCCAGCTGCCCAGGGTACTCTGGAAACACCATATATTTT; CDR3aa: CASCPGYSGNTIYF
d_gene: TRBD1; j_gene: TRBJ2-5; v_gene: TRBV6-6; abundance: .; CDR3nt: TGTGCCAGCAGTCCGCGGACAGGGAACCAGTACTTC; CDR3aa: CASSPRTGNQYF
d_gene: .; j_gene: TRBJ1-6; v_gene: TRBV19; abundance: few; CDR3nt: TGTGCCAGCCGGGTCTCCGTGAATTCACCCCTCCACTTT; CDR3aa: CASRVSVNSPLHF
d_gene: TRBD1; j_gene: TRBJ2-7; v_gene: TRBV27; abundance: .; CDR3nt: TGTGCCAGCAGTTTACAGGGGGTCTACGAGCAGTACTTC; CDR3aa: CASSLQGVYEQYF
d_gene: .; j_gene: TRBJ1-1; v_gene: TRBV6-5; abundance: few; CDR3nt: TGTGCCAGCAGTTACTCCTCGGGGGGCGGCACTGAAGCTTTCTTT; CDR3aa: CASSYSSGGGTEAFF
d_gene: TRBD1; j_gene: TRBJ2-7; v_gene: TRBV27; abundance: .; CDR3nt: TGTGCCAGCAGTCCCCGGACAGGGTCCGAGCAGTACTTC; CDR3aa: CASSPRTGSEQYF
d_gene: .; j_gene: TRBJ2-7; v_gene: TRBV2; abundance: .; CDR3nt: TGTGCCAGCAGTGGAATCCAAAGGACTTTCTACGAGCAGTACTTC; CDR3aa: CASSGIQRTFYEQYF
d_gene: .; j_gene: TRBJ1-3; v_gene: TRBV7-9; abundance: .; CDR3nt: TGTGCCAGCAGCTTAAGGGGCTCTGGAAACACCATATATTTT; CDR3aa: CASSLRGSGNTIYF
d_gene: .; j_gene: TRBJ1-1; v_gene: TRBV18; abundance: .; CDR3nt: TGTGCCAGCTCAGCTACCTGGGGGGACGGGGACACTGAAGCTTTCTTT; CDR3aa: CASSATWGDGDTEAFF
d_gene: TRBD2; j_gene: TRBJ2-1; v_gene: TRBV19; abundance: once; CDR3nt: TGTGCCAGTCGACCCCCGGGACTAGTCTACAATGAGCAGTTCTTC; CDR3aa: CASRPPGLVYNEQFF
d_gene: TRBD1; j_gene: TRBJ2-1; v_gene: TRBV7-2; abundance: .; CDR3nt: TGTGCCAGCAGCTCCGACAGGGTGAGGGGCAATGAGCAGTTCTTC; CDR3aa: CASSSDRVRGNEQFF
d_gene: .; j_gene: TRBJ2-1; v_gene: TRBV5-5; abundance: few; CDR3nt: TGTGCCAGCAGCCTCACCGGGACTGATTTCTACAATGAGCAGTTCTTC; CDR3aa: CASSLTGTDFYNEQFF
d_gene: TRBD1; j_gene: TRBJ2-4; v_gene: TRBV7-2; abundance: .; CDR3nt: TGTGCCAGCAGCTTTGGACAGGGAGACAAAAACATTCAGTACTTC; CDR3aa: CASSFGQGDKNIQYF
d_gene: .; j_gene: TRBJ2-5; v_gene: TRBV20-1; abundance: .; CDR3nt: TGCAGTGCCCTGTACCAAGAGACCCAGTACTTC; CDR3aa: CSALYQETQYF
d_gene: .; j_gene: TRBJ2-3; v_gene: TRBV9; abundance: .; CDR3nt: TGTGCCAGCAGCGTAGGAGAGGGAATCCCCACAGATACGCAGTATTTT; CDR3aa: CASSVGEGIPTDTQYF
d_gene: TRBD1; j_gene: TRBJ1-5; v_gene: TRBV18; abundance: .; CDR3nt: TGTGCCAGCTCACTAGGGACAGTTGGCAATCAGCCCCAGCATTTT; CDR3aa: CASSLGTVGNQPQHF
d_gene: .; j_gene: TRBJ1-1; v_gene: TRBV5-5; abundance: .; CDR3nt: TGTGCCAGCAGCCTCCATACAGAGAACACTGAAGCTTTCTTT; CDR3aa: CASSLHTENTEAFF
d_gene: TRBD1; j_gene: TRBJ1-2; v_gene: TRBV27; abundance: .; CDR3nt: TGTGCCAGCACCCCTCGGGAGACGTGGCAACAGGGGTTTGGCTACACCTTC; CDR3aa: CASTPRETWQQGFGYTF
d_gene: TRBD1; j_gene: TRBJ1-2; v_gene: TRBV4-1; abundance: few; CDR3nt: TGCGCCAGCAGCCTTATCATTCCGGGACAGGGGAGACACTATGGCTACACCTTC; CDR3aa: CASSLIIPGQGRHYGYTF
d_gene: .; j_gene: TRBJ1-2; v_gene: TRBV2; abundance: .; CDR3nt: TGTGCCAGCAGTGAAGACAGGGAGGGTTATGGCTACACCTTC; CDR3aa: CASSEDREGYGYTF
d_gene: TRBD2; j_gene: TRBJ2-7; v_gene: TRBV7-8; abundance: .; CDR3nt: TGTGCCAGCAGCTTAGCGCCGGGGCTAGCGGGGGCACAGTACTTC; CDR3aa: CASSLAPGLAGAQYF
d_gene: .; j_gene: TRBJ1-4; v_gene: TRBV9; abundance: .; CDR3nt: TGTGCCAGCAGCGTAGGGTTTGGGGCAATCAATGAAAAACTGTTTTTT; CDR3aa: CASSVGFGAINEKLFF
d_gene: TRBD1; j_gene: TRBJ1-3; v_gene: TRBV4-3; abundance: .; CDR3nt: TGCGCCAGCAGCCAAGATGGAGGGGGCGCTGGAAACACCATATATTTT; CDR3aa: CASSQDGGGAGNTIYF
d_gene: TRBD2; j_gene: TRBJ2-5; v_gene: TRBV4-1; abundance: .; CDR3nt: TGCGCCAGCAGCCTAATTCCGATTTTGGCGGGGGGGCGGGAGACCCAGTACTTC; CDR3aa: CASSLIPILAGGRETQYF
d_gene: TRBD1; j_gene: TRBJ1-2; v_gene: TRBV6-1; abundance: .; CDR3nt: TGTGCCAGCAGTGCGACCGCTGGACAGGGGATTTGGTATGGCTACACCTTC; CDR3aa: CASSATAGQGIWYGYTF
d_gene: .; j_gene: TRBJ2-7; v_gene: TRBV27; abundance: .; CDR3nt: TGTGCCAGCAGTTTAACAGGGCGCAACGAGCAGTACTTC; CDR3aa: CASSLTGRNEQYF
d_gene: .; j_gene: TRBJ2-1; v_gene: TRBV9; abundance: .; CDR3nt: TGTGCCAGCAGCCGGGGTGGACTCTACAATGAGCAGTTCTTC; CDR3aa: CASSRGGLYNEQFF
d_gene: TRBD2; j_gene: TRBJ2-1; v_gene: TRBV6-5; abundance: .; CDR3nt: TGTGCCAGCAGTTTCGCCCGACTAGCGGGGGTTAATGAGCAGTTCTTC; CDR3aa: CASSFARLAGVNEQFF
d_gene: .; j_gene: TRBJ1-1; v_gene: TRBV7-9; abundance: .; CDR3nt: TGTGCCAGCAGCCCTAGAGACAGGCTGAACACTGAAGCTTTCTTT; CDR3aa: CASSPRDRLNTEAFF
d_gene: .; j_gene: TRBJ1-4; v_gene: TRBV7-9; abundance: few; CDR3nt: TGTGCCAGCAGCCGTCCCGAAGGGGTAGTCGAAAAACTGTTTTTT; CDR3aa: CASSRPEGVVEKLFF
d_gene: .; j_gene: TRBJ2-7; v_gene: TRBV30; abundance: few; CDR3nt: TGTGCCTGGAGTCTAGGGGTAGACGAGCAGTACTTC; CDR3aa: CAWSLGVDEQYF